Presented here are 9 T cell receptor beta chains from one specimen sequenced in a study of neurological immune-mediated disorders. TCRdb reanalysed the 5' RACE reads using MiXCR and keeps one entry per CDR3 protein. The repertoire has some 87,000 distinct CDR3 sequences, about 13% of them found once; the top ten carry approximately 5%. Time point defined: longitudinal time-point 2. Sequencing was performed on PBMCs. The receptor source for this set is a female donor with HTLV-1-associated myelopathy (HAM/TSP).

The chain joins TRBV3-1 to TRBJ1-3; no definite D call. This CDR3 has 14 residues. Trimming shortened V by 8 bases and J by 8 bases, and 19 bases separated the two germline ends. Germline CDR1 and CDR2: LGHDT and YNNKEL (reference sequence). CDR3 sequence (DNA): TGTGCCAGCGCGTTGTCGGCAGGAAAACACACCATATATTTT. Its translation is CASALSAGKHTIYF.

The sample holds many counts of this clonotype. The CDR3 sequence: CASSSGWGGYNEQFF. CDR3 coding DNA: TGTGCCAGCAGCTCTGGCTGGGGGGGCTACAATGAGCAGTTCTTC. V and J are TRBV3-1 and TRBJ2-1, with 7 positions matching TRBD2. The CDR3 totals 15 residues. The germline V gene encodes CDR1 LGHDT and CDR2 YNNKEL (reference sequence). J lost 3 bases, V lost 5 bases, and 7 bases had no gene match.

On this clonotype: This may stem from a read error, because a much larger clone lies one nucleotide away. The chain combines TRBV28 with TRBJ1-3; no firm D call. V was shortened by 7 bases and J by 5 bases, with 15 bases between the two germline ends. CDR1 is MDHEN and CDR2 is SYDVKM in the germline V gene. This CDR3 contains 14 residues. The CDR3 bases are TGTGCCAGCACCCCTGAAGGGTCTAGAAACACCATATATTTT. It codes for CASTPEGSRNTIYF.

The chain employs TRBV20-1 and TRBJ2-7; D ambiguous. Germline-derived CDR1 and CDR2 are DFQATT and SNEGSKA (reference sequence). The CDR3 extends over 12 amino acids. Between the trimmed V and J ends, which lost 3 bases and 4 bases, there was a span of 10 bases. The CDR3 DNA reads TGCAGTGCTAGGGGCGGTCTATACGAGCAGTACTTC. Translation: CSARGGLYEQYF.

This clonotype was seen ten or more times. In DNA, the CDR3 is TGCAGTGCTAGAGGGGGACTCGGCTACGAGCAGTACTTC. Translation gives CSARGGLGYEQYF. The chain links TRBV20-1 to TRBJ2-7; tentative D call: TRBD2 (6 bases). The germline CDR1 and CDR2 sequences are DFQATT and SNEGSKA (reference sequence). Trimming took off 1 base at V and 3 bases at J, with 10 bases between the two ends. The CDR3 totals 13 residues.

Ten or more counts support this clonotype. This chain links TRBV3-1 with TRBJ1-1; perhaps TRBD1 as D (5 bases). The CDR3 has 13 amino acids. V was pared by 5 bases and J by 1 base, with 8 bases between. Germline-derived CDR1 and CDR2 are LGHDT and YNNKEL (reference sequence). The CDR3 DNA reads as TGTGCCAGCAGCGGGGCTTGGAACACTGAAGCTTTCTTT. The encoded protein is CASSGAWNTEAFF.

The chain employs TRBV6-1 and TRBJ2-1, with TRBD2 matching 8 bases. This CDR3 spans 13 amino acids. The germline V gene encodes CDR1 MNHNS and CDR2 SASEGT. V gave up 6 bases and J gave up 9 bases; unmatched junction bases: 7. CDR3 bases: TGTGCCAGCAGAGGGACTAGTCCCCTTGAGCAGTTCTTC. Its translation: CASRGTSPLEQFF.

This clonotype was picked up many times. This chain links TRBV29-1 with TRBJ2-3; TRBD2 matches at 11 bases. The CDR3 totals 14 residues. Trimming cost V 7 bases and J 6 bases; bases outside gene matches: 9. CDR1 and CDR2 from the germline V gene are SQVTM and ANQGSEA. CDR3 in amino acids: CSALAGARADTQYF. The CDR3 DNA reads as TGCAGCGCACTAGCGGGGGCCCGAGCTGATACGCAGTATTTT.

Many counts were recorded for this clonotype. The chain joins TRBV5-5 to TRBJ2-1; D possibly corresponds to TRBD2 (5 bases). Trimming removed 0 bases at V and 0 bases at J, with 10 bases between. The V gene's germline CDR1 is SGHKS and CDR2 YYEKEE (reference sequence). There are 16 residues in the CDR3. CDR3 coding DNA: TGTGCCAGCAGCTTGGGGCGGACTTACTCCTACAATGAGCAGTTCTTC. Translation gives CASSLGRTYSYNEQFF.